This T cell receptor (beta chain) was retrieved from a study of Graves' ophthalmopathy and Graves' hyperthyroidism. Across the whole study: Peripheral blood was obtained at first diagnosis, ahead of any treatment. Study-level findings and limits: Thyroid clonotypes that were expanded above 0.001 frequency mostly also appeared in blood.

This clonotype occurred many times. Its antigen is currently unknown. Ophthalmopathy cases showed moderate-to-severe activity, scoring CAS ≥3 and NOSPECS ≥4, with duration under 3 months. Transcripts of RNA were the source for amplifying TCR beta CDR3 regions. First-round RT-PCR relied on HTBI primers, and a second-round multiplex PCR came next. MiXCR, run by TCRdb on the multiplex PCR reads, gives a single entry per CDR3 protein. The data hold a few hundred thousand distinct CDR3 sequences, with 15% to 20% observed a single time. CDR1 is DFQATT, CDR2 SNEGSKA, per germline (reference sequence). CDR3 length equals 15 residues. Trimming removed 0 bases from V and 2 bases from J, with 14 bases in between.

J is TRBJ2-7 and V is TRBV20-1; possible D gene TRBD2, 5 bases. The TCR sequence derives from an adult man with Graves' ophthalmopathy. The source material was peripheral blood. CDR3 sequence (DNA): TGCAGTGCTAGAGATCTAAGCGGTCTGACCTACGAGCAGTACTTC. Translation: CSARDLSGLTYEQYF.